This T cell receptor (beta chain) stems from a study of blood T cell repertoires in COVID-19. Study overall: Acute and convalescent COVID-19 specimens originated in the United States, Italy and Spain. T cells, B-cell-depleted T cells, or PBMCs supplied cDNA or gDNA.

Study processing details: Amplification from reference gene primers served as the basis for estimated nucleated cell counts. Clones were read by immunoSEQ multiplex PCR, and TCRdb kept only the in-frame ones, dropping some. V and J calls and clone size follow that table, whereas D and trimming were derived from the DNA. In the table there are fewer than 300,000 clones, about 89% of which are singletons. Deletions cut 6 bases from V and 4 bases from J, with 12 bases between. The length of the CDR3 is 13 residues. The germline V gene encodes CDR1 KGHSH and CDR2 LQKENI. The chain carries TRBV18 and TRBJ1-2; D perhaps matches TRBD1 (6 bases). The origin of this receptor is a man aged 35 to 55 who had recovered from COVID-19. Material for sequencing was peripheral blood. The CDR3 reads CASSIQGGYGYTF. The CDR3 DNA reads TGTGCCAGCTCGATACAGGGTGGCTATGGCTACACCTTC.